This T cell receptor beta chain was identified during a study of identical twins. Regarding the study as a whole: With abundant cord blood beta clonotypes, insertions were fewer; memory repertoires showed no such pattern. One should note that invariant MAIT and iNKT cells could partly confound zero-insertion analyses.

This clonotype was observed a few times. Its cognate antigen is unknown. Template switching supplied a universal primer site; unique molecular identifiers were carried on the cDNA. Each CDR3 protein is one row after TCRdb ran MiXCR on the 5' RACE reads. The sample includes 200,000 to 250,000 distinct CDR3 sequences, about an eighth of them seen just once. The CDR3 totals 12 residues. The V end lost 2 bases, the J end lost 6 bases, and 10 bases lay between the germline ends. Germline V CDR1 and CDR2: SQVTM, ANQGSEA. All donors comprised healthy Caucasians. The sequenced sample consisted of memory (CD45RO+) T cells sorted from blood. The chain combines TRBV29-1 with TRBJ1-2, with D possibly matching TRBD1 (5 bases). The origin of this receptor is a young woman in good health. This chain's CDR3 is CSVEFGRDGYTF. As DNA, the CDR3 is TGCAGCGTTGAATTCGGCAGGGATGGCTACACCTTC.